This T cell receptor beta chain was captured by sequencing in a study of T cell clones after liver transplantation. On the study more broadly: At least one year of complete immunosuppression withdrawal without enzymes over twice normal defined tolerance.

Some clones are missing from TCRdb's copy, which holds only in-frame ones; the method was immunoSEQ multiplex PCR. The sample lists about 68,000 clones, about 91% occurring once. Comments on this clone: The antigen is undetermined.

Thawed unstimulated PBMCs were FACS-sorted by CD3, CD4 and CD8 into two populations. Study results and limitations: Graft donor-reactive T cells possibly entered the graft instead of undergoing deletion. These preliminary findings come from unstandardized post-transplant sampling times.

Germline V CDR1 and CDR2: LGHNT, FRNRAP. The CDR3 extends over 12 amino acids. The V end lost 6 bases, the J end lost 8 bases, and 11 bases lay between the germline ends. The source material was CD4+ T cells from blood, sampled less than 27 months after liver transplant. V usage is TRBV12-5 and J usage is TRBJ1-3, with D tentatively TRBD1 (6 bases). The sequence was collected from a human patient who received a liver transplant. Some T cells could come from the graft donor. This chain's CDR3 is CASGHRDYTIYF. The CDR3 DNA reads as TGTGCTAGTGGGCACAGGGACTACACCATATATTTT. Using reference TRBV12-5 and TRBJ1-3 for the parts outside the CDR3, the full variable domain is DARVTQTPRHKVTEMGQEVTMRCQPILGHNTVFWYRQTMMQGLELLAYFRNRAPLDDSGMPKDRFSAEMPDATLATLKIQPSEPRDSAVYFCASGHRDYTIYFGEGSWLTVV.